Each of the 8 T cell receptor beta chains below was sequenced from the same sample in a study of T cell changes during pregnancy in multiple sclerosis. Data came from immunoSEQ multiplex PCR; TCRdb stores just in-frame clones and leaves some out. This sample has under 85,000 clones, with 91% found just once. The source was peripheral blood, collected in the third trimester of pregnancy. These receptors were obtained from a female donor in good health, enrolled as a control in a pregnancy study.

In the case of this clone: Other DNA sequences in this sample translate to the same CDR3. This sequence joins TRBV7-2 and TRBJ2-7; D is perhaps TRBD2 (7 bases). Trimming took 5 bases from V and 1 from J, leaving 12 bases between them. Germline-derived CDR1 and CDR2 are SGHTA and FQGNSA. This CDR3 has 14 residues. The CDR3 region is CASSLGGGSYEQYF. The DNA for the CDR3 is TGTGCCAGCAGCCTGGGAGGGGGGTCCTACGAGCAGTACTTC.

A single count supports this clone. The genes are TRBV5-4 and TRBJ2-5; 9 positions match TRBD2. Per germline, CDR1 SGHNT and CDR2 YYREEE (reference sequence). There are 14 residues in the CDR3. Trimming took 0 bases from V and 4 from J; bases not matched to a gene: 1. The CDR3 loop is CASSLGLAAETQYF. CDR3 nucleotides: TGTGCCAGCAGCTTGGGACTAGCGGCAGAGACCCAGTACTTC.

The chain joins TRBV28 to TRBJ2-7, with 9 bases matching TRBD1. This CDR3 region has 15 residues. The junction had 5 bases not matched to a gene; V was cut back by 2 bases and J by 3 bases. Germline V gene lookup returns CDR1 MDHEN and CDR2 SYDVKM. In DNA form, the CDR3 reads TGTGCCAGCAGTTTACTAGGGACAGGGCTCTACGAGCAGTACTTC. This sequence encodes CASSLLGTGLYEQYF.

The V gene is TRBV7-6, the J gene TRBJ2-5; 7 bases agree with TRBD2. V lost 5 bases and J lost 4; bases outside the gene matches: 7. Germline lookup yields CDR1 SGHVS and CDR2 FNYEAQ. The CDR3 loop spans 14 amino acids. This CDR3 reads CASSPRLAVETQYF. In DNA form, the CDR3 reads TGTGCCAGCAGCCCCAGACTAGCCGTAGAGACCCAGTACTTC.

This rearrangement joins TRBV9 to TRBJ2-3; 7 bases map to TRBD2. CDR3 length equals 16 residues. Germline trimming cut 2 bases from V and 3 bases from J; bases unmatched to any gene: 9. CDR1 SGDLS and CDR2 YYNGEE come from the germline V gene. The CDR3, as DNA: TGTGCCAGCAGCGTTCGGAGCGGGGATGGGACAGATACGCAGTATTTT. Protein: CASSVRSGDGTDTQYF.

The genes are TRBV28 and TRBJ1-4; a weak D match, TRBD1 (5 bases). The CDR3 contains 14 residues. Deletions cut 3 bases from V and 5 bases from J, with 10 bases between. The germline V gene encodes CDR1 MDHEN and CDR2 SYDVKM. CDR3: CASSLEQGNEKLFF. The DNA of the CDR3 is TGTGCCAGCAGTTTGGAGCAGGGCAATGAAAAACTGTTTTTT.

The V call is TRBV4-3, the J call TRBJ2-1; weak D call: TRBD2 (5 bases). Between the trimmed V and J ends, which lost 0 bases and 3 bases, there was a span of 12 bases. The length of the CDR3 is 16 residues. From germline, CDR1 is LGHNA and CDR2 YSLEER. The CDR3 DNA follows: TGCGCCAGCAGCCAAGATGTAAATCGGGGCTACAATGAGCAGTTCTTC. Encoded protein: CASSQDVNRGYNEQFF.

A few counts support this clone. CDR3 in DNA: TGTGCCAGCAGTGCCCAGGGAAGCTATGGCTACACCTTC. Amino acids: CASSAQGSYGYTF. This chain joins TRBV6-5 and TRBJ1-2, with D possibly matching TRBD1 (5 bases). The CDR3 has 13 amino acids. From germline, CDR1 is MNHEY and CDR2 SVGAGI. V was trimmed by 5 bases and J by 4 bases, leaving 11 bases between them.